The source of this T cell receptor (beta chain) is a study of identical twins. General study points: Among monozygotic twins, out-of-frame TCR alpha sharing exceeded what models predicted.

Note on this clonotype: The antigen remains undetermined.

The CDR3 loop spans 18 amino acids. Germline V gene lookup returns CDR1 MNHEY and CDR2 SVGAGI. V was pared by 3 bases and J by 1 base, with 18 bases between. Through template switching, a universal primer site was introduced, and the cDNA contained unique molecular identifiers. TCRdb reanalysed the 5' RACE reads using MiXCR and keeps one entry per CDR3 protein. The sample contains 500,000 to 550,000 distinct CDR3 sequences, 20% to 25% of which appear only once. These data also formed part of another study, on yellow fever vaccine responses in identical twins. From that paper: Twins reportedly appeared to share part of their vaccine T cell response while keeping part individual.

The sample was CD4+ T cells sorted from blood. This chain uses TRBV6-5 with TRBJ2-2; D is perhaps TRBD2 (5 bases). The source of this sequence is a woman aged 18-35 years in good health. The CDR3 loop reads CASSYAAGSPRNTGELFF. Written as DNA, the CDR3 is TGTGCCAGCAGTTATGCGGCGGGTTCGCCTCGGAACACCGGGGAGCTGTTTTTT.